This entry is about one T cell receptor beta chain. Trimming at V came to 4 bases and at J to 1 base, leaving 8 bases not matched to a gene. This CDR3 comprises 16 residues. Germline V gene lookup returns CDR1 SGHRS and CDR2 YFSETQ. Original methodology: Nucleated cell counts were estimated from reference gene primer amplification. Clones were read by immunoSEQ multiplex PCR, and TCRdb kept only the in-frame ones, dropping some. Clonal size and the V and J genes are those of that table, whereas D and trimming came from the DNA. This sample has around 120,000 clones, with around 85% found just once. The record originates from a study of blood T cell repertoires in COVID-19.

The receptor comes from a man in his 70s who had recovered from COVID-19. The specimen sequenced was peripheral blood. The rearrangement joins TRBV5-1 to TRBJ1-3, with TRBD1 matching over 7 bases. In DNA, the CDR3 is TGCGCCAGCAGCCCCCGACAGGGATTGTCTGGAAACACCATATATTTT. This gives the protein CASSPRQGLSGNTIYF.